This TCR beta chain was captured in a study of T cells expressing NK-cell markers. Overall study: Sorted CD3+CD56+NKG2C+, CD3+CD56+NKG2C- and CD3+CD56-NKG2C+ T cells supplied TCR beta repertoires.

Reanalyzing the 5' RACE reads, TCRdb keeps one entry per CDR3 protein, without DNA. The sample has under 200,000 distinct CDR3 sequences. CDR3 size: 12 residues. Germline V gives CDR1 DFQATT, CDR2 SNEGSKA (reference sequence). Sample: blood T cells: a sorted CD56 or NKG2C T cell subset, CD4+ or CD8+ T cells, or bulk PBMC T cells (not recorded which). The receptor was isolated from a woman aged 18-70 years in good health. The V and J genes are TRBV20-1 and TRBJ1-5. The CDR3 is CSARGSNQPQHF.